These T cell receptor beta chains were read from a single sample in a study of shared clonotypes between healthy human individuals. Here immunoSEQ multiplex PCR was the method, and the copy in TCRdb shows in-frame clones only, minus some. This sample has around 700,000 clones, with more than 70% found just once. The specimen sequenced was memory CD4+ T cells sorted from blood. The receptor set was obtained from a woman under 40 in good health. CDR3s include the opening cysteine and the closing phenylalanine or tryptophan. The D gene is left open where the match is weak. Size tells how often a clone was seen (once, few, many) or the class of an expanded clone, and some rows leave it out.

abundance	v_gene	d_gene	j_gene	CDR3nt	CDR3aa
NA	TRBV6-6	NA	TRBJ2-5	TGTGCCAGCAGTTACTCGTCAAGGGGCTACGGAGAGACCCAGTACTTC	CASSYSSRGYGETQYF
NA	TRBV19	NA	TRBJ2-3	TGTGCCAGTAGACCCGAGGGGCTAGTGGGCACAGATACGCAGTATTTT	CASRPEGLVGTDTQYF
once	TRBV14	TRBD1	TRBJ1-3	TGTGCCAGCAGCCGGACAGGGGAAAACACCATATATTTT	CASSRTGENTIYF
few	TRBV5-1	TRBD1	TRBJ2-1	TGCGCCAGCAGCTTGGGGACAGGGGGCAGCGAGCAGTTCTTC	CASSLGTGGSEQFF
many	TRBV11-2	NA	TRBJ2-2	TGTGCCAGCAGCTTAGTGGGGTGGGAGCTGTTTTTT	CASSLVGWELFF
NA	TRBV11-1	TRBD1	TRBJ2-7	TGTGCCAGCAGCTTGGGGGACAGTGAGGCCTACGAGCAGTACTTC	CASSLGDSEAYEQYF
NA	TRBV27	NA	TRBJ2-3	TGTGCCAGCAGTTTAAATGGCTACACAGATACGCAGTATTTT	CASSLNGYTDTQYF
few	TRBV7-7	TRBD2	TRBJ2-3	TGTGCCAGCAGCCTTGCGGGACTAGGGACAGATACGCAGTATTTT	CASSLAGLGTDTQYF
many	TRBV15	NA	TRBJ2-2	TGTGCCACCAGCAGGGAGTTGGTCGGGGAGCTGTTTTTT	CATSRELVGELFF
NA	TRBV7-6	TRBD2	TRBJ2-7	TGTGCCAGCAGTCCGGGACTAGCGGGGTACGAGCAGTACTTC	CASSPGLAGYEQYF
few	TRBV11-3	NA	TRBJ2-6	TGTGCCAGCAGCCCAAGTTATGGTGGGGGGGCCAACGTCCTGACTTTC	CASSPSYGGGANVLTF
NA	TRBV7-9	TRBD2	TRBJ2-7	TGTGCCAGCAGCTTGACTAGCGGGATAGACGAGCAGTACTTC	CASSLTSGIDEQYF
NA	TRBV28	NA	TRBJ1-5	TGTGCCAGCAGTTTACCCGTCTTGCTGGGGAGCAATCAGCCCCAGCATTTT	CASSLPVLLGSNQPQHF
NA	TRBV5-1	NA	TRBJ2-3	TGCGCCAGCAGCTTGGCGGGAGTCGTTGGCACAGATACGCAGTATTTT	CASSLAGVVGTDTQYF
NA	TRBV4-1	NA	TRBJ2-3	TGCGCCAGCAGCGTAGGTAGCACAGATACGCAGTATTTT	CASSVGSTDTQYF
NA	TRBV4-2	NA	TRBJ1-4	TGTGCCAGCAGCCAAGACTCCTCTCATAATGAAAAACTGTTTTTT	CASSQDSSHNEKLFF
NA	TRBV5-1	NA	TRBJ2-1	TGCGCCAGCAGCTGGGGAGACCACAATGAGCAGTTCTTC	CASSWGDHNEQFF
NA	TRBV10-2	NA	TRBJ1-2	TGCGCCAGCTCGGGGACTGGGGACTATGGCTACACCTTC	CASSGTGDYGYTF
NA	TRBV7-2	NA	TRBJ1-1	TGTGCCAGCAGCTTTGGGTTTTCGGACACTGAAGCTTTCTTT	CASSFGFSDTEAFF
NA	TRBV2	TRBD2	TRBJ2-7	TGTGCCAGCAGTCGCATACGGGGACTAGCGGACCAGCAGTACTTC	CASSRIRGLADQQYF
NA	TRBV2	TRBD2	TRBJ2-3	TGTGCCAGCAGCCCCCTAGCGGGAGGGCCCCGCACAGATACGCAGTATTTT	CASSPLAGGPRTDTQYF
many	TRBV15	TRBD1	TRBJ1-2	TGTGCCACCAGCAGAGGGACAGGTCCGCCCTACACCTTC	CATSRGTGPPYTF
NA	TRBV19	TRBD2	TRBJ2-7	TGTGCCAGTAGTAAGGCTAGCGGGAAATACGAGCAGTACTTC	CASSKASGKYEQYF
many	TRBV7-8	TRBD1	TRBJ1-5	TGTGCCAGCAGCTTAAGGGGCACAGGGGGCAGGAGCAATCAGCCCCAGCATTTT	CASSLRGTGGRSNQPQHF
NA	TRBV5-4	NA	TRBJ1-6	TGTGCCAGCAGGCATACAGGGAGAGGCTCACCCCTCCACTTT	CASRHTGRGSPLHF
once	TRBV7-3	NA	TRBJ2-5	TGTGCCAGCAGTAGAGAGAGCCTCGCGGAGACCCAGTACTTC	CASSRESLAETQYF
NA	TRBV27	TRBD2	TRBJ2-3	TGTGCCAGCAGTCACGGCACTAGCGGATATGGCACAGATACGCAGTATTTT	CASSHGTSGYGTDTQYF
NA	TRBV13	TRBD2	TRBJ2-3	TGTGCCAGCAGCGAGCGGGGCGGCGCAGATACGCAGTATTTT	CASSERGGADTQYF
NA	TRBV5-1	TRBD1	TRBJ1-4	TGCGCCAGCAGCCAAAGGGACAGCAGCAGTAATGAAAAACTGTTTTTT	CASSQRDSSSNEKLFF
NA	TRBV5-1	TRBD1	TRBJ1-1	TGCGCCAGTAGGGGACAGGGCATGAACACTGAAGCTTTCTTT	CASRGQGMNTEAFF
NA	TRBV14	NA	TRBJ2-7	TGTGCCAGCAGCCAAGGAGTGTTGAATTCGGGGCCGTGGACCCCCTACGAGCAGTACTTC	CASSQGVLNSGPWTPYEQYF
NA	TRBV28	NA	TRBJ2-3	TGTGCCAGCAGTTTAGAAGCGGACCGCACAGATACGCAGTATTTT	CASSLEADRTDTQYF
NA	TRBV27	TRBD2	TRBJ2-7	TGTGCCAGCGTGGGGACTAGCGGGACTGGGGAGCAGTACTTC	CASVGTSGTGEQYF
NA	TRBV29-1	TRBD1	TRBJ1-5	TGCAGCGTTCGGGACAGCTTCAATCAGCCCCAGCATTTT	CSVRDSFNQPQHF
NA	TRBV7-9	NA	TRBJ2-7	TGTACCAGCAGCTTAGTAGGGTTCGAGCCCTACGAGCAGTACTTC	CTSSLVGFEPYEQYF
many	TRBV10-3	NA	TRBJ1-1	TGTGCCATCAGCACAGGGCGCACTGAAGCTTTCTTT	CAISTGRTEAFF
NA	TRBV9	NA	TRBJ2-2	TGTGCCAGCAGCATGAACACCGGGGAGCTGTTTTTT	CASSMNTGELFF
NA	TRBV18	NA	TRBJ1-5	TGTGCCAGCTCAACACAGGGTTATAGCAATCAGCCCCAGCATTTT	CASSTQGYSNQPQHF
few	TRBV19	NA	TRBJ2-7	TGTGCCAGTAGTATGACGGCGGAGTCCTACGAGCAGTACTTC	CASSMTAESYEQYF
NA	TRBV4-2	NA	TRBJ2-1	TGTGCCAGCAGCCAAGATCTTGTGGATGAGCAGTTCTTC	CASSQDLVDEQFF
NA	TRBV5-4	NA	TRBJ2-1	TGTGCCAGCAGGCTGGGGAACTACAATGAGCAGTTCTTC	CASRLGNYNEQFF
NA	TRBV7-9	NA	TRBJ2-1	TGTGCCAGCAGCTTAGTAACGGGGGATTACAATGAGCAGTTCTTC	CASSLVTGDYNEQFF
NA	TRBV28	TRBD1	TRBJ1-5	TGTGCCAGCAGTTTCGGACAGGGAGGACAGCCCCAGCATTTT	CASSFGQGGQPQHF
NA	TRBV5-6	NA	TRBJ2-3	TGTGCCAGCAGCTTGGGATTCCCAGATACGCAGTATTTT	CASSLGFPDTQYF
NA	TRBV11-2	NA	TRBJ2-1	TGTGCCAGCAGCTTAGGTCAGTACAATGAGCAGTTCTTC	CASSLGQYNEQFF